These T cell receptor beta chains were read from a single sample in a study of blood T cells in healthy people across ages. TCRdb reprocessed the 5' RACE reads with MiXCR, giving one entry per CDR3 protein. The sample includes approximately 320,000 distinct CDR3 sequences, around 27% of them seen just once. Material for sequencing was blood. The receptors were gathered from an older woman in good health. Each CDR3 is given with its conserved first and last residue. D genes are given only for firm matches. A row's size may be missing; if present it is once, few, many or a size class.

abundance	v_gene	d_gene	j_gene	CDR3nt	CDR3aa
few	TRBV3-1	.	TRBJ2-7	TGTGCCAGCAGCCCCGATTTAAGTCCCGAGCAGTACTTC	CASSPDLSPEQYF
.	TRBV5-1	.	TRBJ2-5	TGCGCCAGCAGATTACAGGGTAATGGGGGAGAGACCCAGTACTTC	CASRLQGNGGETQYF
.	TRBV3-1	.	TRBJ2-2	TGTGCCAGCAGCGCCATCCGGGCTAGCGTGGGCACCGGGGAGCTGTTTTTT	CASSAIRASVGTGELFF
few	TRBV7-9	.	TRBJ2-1	TGTGCCAGCAGCTTTTCAGGGGCAAATGAGCAGTTCTTC	CASSFSGANEQFF
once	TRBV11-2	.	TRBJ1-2	TGTGCCAGCAGCCTGGGGGAGGGTTTTATGGACTATGGCTACACCTTC	CASSLGEGFMDYGYTF
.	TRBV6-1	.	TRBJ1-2	TGTGCCAGCAGTCGGTCCCCTGGCTACACCTTC	CASSRSPGYTF
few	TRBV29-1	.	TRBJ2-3	TGCAGCGCCCGGCAAGGTGTTCCAGATACGCAGTATTTT	CSARQGVPDTQYF
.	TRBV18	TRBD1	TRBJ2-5	TGTGCCAGCCGCCGGGACAGCCAAGAGACCCAGTACTTC	CASRRDSQETQYF
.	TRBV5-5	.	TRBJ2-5	TGTGCCAGCAGTTTTTCTCGGACAGAAGAGACCCAGTACTTC	CASSFSRTEETQYF
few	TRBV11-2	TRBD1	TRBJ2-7	TGTGCCAGCAGCTTAGGGCCCAGGGGGAACGAGCAGTACTTC	CASSLGPRGNEQYF
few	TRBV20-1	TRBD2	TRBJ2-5	TGCAGTGCTAGAGCGAGTAGCGGGAGAATTACGGAGACCCAGTACTTC	CSARASSGRITETQYF
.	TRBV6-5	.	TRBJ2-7	TGTGCCAGCAGTTTCTCCGGGGCCTCCTACGAGCAGTACTTC	CASSFSGASYEQYF
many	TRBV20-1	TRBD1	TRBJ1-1	TGCAGTGCCCGCAGGACAGGAAACACTGAAGCTTTCTTT	CSARRTGNTEAFF
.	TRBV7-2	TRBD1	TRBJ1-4	TGTGCCAGCAGCCCCGGGACAGGACACAGTTCTTGGTTTTTT	CASSPGTGHSSWFF
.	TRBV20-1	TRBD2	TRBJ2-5	TGCAGTGCTAGAGATCTCTCGGGAGGGCCACAGACCCAGTACTTC	CSARDLSGGPQTQYF
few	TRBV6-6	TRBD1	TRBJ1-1	TGTGCCAGCAGCTGGGACAGCGGGAACACTGAAGCTTTCTTT	CASSWDSGNTEAFF
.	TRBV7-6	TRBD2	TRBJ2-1	TGTGCCAGCAGCTTAGGAGCACTTCGGGGGGTTAACTACAGTGAGCAGTTCTTC	CASSLGALRGVNYSEQFF
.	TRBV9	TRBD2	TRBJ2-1	TGTGCCAGCAGCGTAACTAGCGGAAACAATGAGCAGTTCTTC	CASSVTSGNNEQFF
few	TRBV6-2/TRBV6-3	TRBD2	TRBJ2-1	TGTGCCAGCAGTCCCTCCGGACTAGCGTTCAATGAGCAGTTCTTC	CASSPSGLAFNEQFF
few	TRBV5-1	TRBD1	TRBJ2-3	TGCGCCAGCAGCATCGGGACAGCGAGCACAGATACGCAGTATTTT	CASSIGTASTDTQYF
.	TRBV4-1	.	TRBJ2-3	TGCGCCAGCAGCCTACAAAATAAGCGAACCTTCACAGATACGCAGTATTTT	CASSLQNKRTFTDTQYF
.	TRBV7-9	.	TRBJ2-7	TGTGCCAGCAGCTCAAACACCGACTACGAGCAGTACTTC	CASSSNTDYEQYF
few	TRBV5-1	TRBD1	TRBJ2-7	TGCGCCAGCAGCCCAAGGACAGGGACGTCATACGAGCAGTACTTC	CASSPRTGTSYEQYF
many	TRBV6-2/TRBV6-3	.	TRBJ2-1	TGTGCCAGCACTCCGGGACGGTCTATTTACAATGAGCAGTTCTTC	CASTPGRSIYNEQFF
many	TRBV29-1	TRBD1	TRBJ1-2	TGCAGCGTTCTTCCAGAGACAGGGTCCATCCCCATCTATGGCTACACCTTC	CSVLPETGSIPIYGYTF
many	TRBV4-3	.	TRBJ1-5	TGCGCCAGCAGCCCCACAGGGCAGCCAGGTCAGCCCCAGCATTTT	CASSPTGQPGQPQHF
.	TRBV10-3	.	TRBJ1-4	TGTGCCATCAGTTCAGGGAGAGCAACTAATGAAAAACTGTTTTTT	CAISSGRATNEKLFF
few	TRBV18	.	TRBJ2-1	TGTGCCAGCTCACCATCGGGTTATGAGCAGTTCTTC	CASSPSGYEQFF
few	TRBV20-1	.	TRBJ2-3	TGCAGTGCTAGCCTCGTCCAGACGGTCCCAGATACGCAGTATTTT	CSASLVQTVPDTQYF
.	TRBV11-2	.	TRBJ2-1	TGTGCCAGTAGCCTGGGGATTCTTCCGAAGGAGCAGTTCTTC	CASSLGILPKEQFF
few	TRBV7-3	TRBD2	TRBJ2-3	TGTGCCAGCAGTCTTAGCGGGAGGGACACAGATACGCAGTATTTT	CASSLSGRDTDTQYF
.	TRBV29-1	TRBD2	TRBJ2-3	TGCAGCGTTGTTAGGGGACTAGCGGGAGGTTCGGCAGATACGCAGTATTTT	CSVVRGLAGGSADTQYF
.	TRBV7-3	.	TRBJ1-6	TGTGCCAGCAGCGCGTCATTGACACCCCTCCACTTT	CASSASLTPLHF
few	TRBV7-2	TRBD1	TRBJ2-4	TGTGCCAGCAGCTTAGGTGCGGGCAGGGGGCCTGACATTCAGTACTTC	CASSLGAGRGPDIQYF
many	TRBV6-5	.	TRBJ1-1	TGTGCCAGCAGTTACTCGCATATGGGGAACACTGAAGCTTTCTTT	CASSYSHMGNTEAFF
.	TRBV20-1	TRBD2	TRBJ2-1	TGCAGTGCTAGAGACACTAGCGCTCGATACAATGAGCAGTTCTTC	CSARDTSARYNEQFF
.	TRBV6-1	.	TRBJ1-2	TGTGCCAGCAGCCCTGACAGACCCGGAGTGAACTATGGCTACACCTTC	CASSPDRPGVNYGYTF
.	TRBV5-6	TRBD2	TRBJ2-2	TGTGCCAGCAGCTACGGGACTAGCGGGACTTCCACCGGGGAGCTGTTTTTT	CASSYGTSGTSTGELFF
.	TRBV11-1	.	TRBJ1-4	TGTGCCAGCAAAGGACTGTACAATGAAAAACTGTTTTTT	CASKGLYNEKLFF
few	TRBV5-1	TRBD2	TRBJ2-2	TGCGCCAGCAGCTTTGGACTAGCGGGATACACCGGGGAGCTGTTTTTT	CASSFGLAGYTGELFF
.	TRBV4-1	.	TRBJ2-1	TGCGCCAGCAGCCATGCTGACAGCCCGAATGAGCAGTTCTTC	CASSHADSPNEQFF
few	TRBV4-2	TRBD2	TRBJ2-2	TGTGCCAGCAGCCAAGATGTCGGTAGCGGGAGTTCCACCGGGGAGCTGTTTTTT	CASSQDVGSGSSTGELFF
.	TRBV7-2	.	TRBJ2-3	TGTGCCAGCGGCCCCTTGGGGGGATTCAGCACAGATACGCAGTATTTT	CASGPLGGFSTDTQYF
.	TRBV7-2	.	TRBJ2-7	TGTGCCAGCAGCTTAGGGGCAAGTATGACCTACGAGCAGTACTTC	CASSLGASMTYEQYF
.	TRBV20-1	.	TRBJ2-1	TGCAGTGCTAGCGGTAGCGAGCAGTTCTTC	CSASGSEQFF
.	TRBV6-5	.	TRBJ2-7	TGTGCCAGTAGTTACTACAGGGAGAGCTCCTACGAGCAGTACTTC	CASSYYRESSYEQYF